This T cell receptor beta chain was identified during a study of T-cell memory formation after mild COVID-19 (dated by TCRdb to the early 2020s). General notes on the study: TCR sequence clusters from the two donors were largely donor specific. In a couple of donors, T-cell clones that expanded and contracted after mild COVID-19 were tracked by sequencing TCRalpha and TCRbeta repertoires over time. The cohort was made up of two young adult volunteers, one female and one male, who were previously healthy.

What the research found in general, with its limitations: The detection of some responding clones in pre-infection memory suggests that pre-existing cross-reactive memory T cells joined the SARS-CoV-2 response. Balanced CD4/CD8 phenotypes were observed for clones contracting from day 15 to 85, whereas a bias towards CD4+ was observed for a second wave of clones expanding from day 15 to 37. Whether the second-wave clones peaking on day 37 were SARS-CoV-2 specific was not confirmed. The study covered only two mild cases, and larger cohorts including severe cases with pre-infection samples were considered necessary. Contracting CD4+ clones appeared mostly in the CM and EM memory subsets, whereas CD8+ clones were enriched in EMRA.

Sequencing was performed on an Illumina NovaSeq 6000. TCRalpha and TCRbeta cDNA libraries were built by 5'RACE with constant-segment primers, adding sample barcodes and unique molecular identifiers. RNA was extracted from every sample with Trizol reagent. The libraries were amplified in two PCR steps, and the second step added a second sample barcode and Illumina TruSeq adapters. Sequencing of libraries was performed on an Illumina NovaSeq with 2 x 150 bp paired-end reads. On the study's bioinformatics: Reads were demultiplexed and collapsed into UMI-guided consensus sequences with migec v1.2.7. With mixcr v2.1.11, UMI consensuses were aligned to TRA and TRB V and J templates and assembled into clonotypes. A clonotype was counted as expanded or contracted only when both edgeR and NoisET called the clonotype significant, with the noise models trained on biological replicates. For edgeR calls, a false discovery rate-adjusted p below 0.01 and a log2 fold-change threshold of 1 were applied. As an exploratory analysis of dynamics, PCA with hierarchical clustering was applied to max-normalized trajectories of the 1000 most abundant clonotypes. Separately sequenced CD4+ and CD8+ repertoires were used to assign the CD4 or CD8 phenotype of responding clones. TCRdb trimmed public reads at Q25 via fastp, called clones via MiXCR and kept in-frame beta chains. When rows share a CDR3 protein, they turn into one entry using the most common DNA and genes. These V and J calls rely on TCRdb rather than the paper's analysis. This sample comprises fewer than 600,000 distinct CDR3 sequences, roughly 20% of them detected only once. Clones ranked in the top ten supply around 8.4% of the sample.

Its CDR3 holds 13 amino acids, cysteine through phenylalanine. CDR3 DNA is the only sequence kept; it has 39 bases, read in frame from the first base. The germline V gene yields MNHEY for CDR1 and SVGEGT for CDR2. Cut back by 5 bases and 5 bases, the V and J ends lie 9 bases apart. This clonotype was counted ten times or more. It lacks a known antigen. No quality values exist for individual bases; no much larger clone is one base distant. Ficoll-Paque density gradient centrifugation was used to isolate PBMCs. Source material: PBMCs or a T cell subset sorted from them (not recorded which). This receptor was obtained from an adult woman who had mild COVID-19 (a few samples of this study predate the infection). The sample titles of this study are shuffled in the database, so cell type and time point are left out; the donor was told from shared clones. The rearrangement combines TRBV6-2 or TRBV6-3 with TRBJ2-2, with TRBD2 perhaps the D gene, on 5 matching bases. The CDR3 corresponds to CASSPRETGELFF. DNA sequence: TGTGCCAGCAGTCCGAGGGAGACCGGGGAGCTGTTTTTT.